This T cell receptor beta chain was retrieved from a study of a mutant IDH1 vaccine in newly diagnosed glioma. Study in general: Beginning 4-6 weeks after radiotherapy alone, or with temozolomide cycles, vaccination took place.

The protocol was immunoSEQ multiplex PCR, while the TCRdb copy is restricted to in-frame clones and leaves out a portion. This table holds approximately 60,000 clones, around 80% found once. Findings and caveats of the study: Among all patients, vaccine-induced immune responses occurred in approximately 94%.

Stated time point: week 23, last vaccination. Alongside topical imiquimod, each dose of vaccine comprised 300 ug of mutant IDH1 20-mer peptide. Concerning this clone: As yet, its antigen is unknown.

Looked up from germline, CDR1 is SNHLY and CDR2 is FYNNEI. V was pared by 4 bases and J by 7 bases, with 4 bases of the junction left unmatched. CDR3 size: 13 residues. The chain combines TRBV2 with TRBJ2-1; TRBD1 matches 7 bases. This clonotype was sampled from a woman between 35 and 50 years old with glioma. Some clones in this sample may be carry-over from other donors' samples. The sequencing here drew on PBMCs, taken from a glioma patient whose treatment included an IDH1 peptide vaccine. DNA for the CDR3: TGTGCCAGCAGTGGCAACAGGGGAAATGAGCAGTTCTTC. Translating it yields CASSGNRGNEQFF.